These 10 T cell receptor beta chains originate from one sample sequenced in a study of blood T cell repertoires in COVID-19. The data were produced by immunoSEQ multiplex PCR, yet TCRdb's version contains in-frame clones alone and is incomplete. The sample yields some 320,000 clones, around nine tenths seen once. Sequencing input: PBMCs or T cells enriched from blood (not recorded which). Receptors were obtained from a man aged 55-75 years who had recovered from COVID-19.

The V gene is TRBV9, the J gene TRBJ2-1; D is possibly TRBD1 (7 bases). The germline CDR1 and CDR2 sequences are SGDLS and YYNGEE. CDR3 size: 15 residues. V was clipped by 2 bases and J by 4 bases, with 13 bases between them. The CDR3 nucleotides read TGTGCCAGCAGCGTTACGACAGGGACTTACAATGAGCAGTTCTTC. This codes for CASSVTTGTYNEQFF.

The chain's CDR3 is CASSFPGRDRGYFSYGYTF. CDR3 sequence (DNA): TGTGCCAGCAGCTTCCCAGGCCGGGACAGGGGGTATTTTAGCTATGGCTACACCTTC. The rearrangement uses TRBV21-1 and TRBJ1-2; TRBD1 is taken as the D call from the table, unchecked against the DNA. TRBV21-1 is a listed pseudogene. The CDR3 extends over 19 amino acids.

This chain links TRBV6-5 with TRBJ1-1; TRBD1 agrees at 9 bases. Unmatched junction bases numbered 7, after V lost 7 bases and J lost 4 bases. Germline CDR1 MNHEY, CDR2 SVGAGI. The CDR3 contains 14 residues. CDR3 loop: CASNPRGQGTEAFF. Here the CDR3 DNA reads TGTGCCAGCAACCCCAGGGGACAGGGCACTGAAGCTTTCTTT.

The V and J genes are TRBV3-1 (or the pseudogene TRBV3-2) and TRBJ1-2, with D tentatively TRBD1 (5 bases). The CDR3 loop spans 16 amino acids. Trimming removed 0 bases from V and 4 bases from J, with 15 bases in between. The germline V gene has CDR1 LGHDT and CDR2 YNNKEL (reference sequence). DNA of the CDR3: TGTGCCAGCAGCCAAGATCTGGCGACAGACCTCTATGGCTACACCTTC. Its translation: CASSQDLATDLYGYTF.

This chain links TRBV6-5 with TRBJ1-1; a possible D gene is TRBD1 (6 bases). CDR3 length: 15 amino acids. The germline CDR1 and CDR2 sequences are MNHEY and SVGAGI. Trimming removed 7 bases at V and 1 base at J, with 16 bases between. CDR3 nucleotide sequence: TGTGCCAGCAACATCGCGGGGGCGCAGAACACTGAAGCTTTCTTT. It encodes CASNIAGAQNTEAFF.

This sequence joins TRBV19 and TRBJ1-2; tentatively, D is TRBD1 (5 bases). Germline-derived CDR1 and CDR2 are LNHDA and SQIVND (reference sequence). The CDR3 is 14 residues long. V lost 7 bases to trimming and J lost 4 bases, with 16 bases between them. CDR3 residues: CASTGVGGTYGYTF. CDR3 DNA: TGTGCCAGTACCGGAGTCGGGGGGACCTATGGCTACACCTTC.

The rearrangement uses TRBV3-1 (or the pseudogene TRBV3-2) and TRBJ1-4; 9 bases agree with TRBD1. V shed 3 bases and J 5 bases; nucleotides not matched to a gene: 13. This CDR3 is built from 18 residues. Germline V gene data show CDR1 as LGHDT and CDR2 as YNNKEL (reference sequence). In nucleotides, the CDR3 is TGTGCCAGCAGCCATCCTCGGGTCGTTGGGACAGGGAATGAAAAACTGTTTTTT. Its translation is CASSHPRVVGTGNEKLFF.

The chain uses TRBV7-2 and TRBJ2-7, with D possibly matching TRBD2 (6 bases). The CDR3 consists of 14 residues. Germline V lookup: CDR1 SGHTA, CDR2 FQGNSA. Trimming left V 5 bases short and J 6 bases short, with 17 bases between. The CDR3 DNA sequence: TGTGCCAGCAGCACTACCGGGACTTCCCTCGAGCAGTACTTC. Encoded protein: CASSTTGTSLEQYF.

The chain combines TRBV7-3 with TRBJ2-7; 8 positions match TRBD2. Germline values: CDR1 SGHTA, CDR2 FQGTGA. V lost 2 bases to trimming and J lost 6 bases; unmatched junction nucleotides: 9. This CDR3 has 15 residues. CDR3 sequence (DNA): TGTGCCAGCAGCTTAGACCCAGCGGGAGTTTCCGAGCAGTACTTC. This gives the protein CASSLDPAGVSEQYF.

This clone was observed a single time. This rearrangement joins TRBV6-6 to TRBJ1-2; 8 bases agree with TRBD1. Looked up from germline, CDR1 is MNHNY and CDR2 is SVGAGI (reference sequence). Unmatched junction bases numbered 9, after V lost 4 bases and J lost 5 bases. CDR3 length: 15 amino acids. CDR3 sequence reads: CASSSSDRARYGYTF. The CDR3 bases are TGTGCCAGCAGTTCCTCGGACAGGGCACGGTATGGCTACACCTTC.